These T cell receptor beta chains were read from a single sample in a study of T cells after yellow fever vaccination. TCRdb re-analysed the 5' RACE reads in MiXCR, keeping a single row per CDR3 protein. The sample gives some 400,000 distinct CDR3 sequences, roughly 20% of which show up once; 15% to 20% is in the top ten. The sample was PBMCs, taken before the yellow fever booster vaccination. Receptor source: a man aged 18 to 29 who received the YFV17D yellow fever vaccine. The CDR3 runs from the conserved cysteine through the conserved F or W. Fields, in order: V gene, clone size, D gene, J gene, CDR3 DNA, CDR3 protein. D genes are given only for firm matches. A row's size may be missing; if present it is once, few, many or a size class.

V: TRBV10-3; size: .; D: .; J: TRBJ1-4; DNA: TGTGCCATCAGTGAGTCCAAAGATTCAACAACTAATGAAAAACTGTTTTTT; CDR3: CAISESKDSTTNEKLFF
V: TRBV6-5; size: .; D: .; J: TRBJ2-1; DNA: TGTGCCAGCAGTTACTCAATCCCCCTAGAGAATGAGCAGTTCTTC; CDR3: CASSYSIPLENEQFF
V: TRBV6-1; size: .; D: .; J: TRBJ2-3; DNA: TGTGCCAGCAGTCTCACAGCAGGGCGACAATTT; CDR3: CASSLTAGRQF
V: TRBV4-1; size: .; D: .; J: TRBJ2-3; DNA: TGCGCCAGCAGCCAAGAGGTGGAAGTAGGCACAGATACGCAGTATTTT; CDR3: CASSQEVEVGTDTQYF
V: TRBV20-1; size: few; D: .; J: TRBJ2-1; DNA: TGCAGTGCTAGAGTAGAGGGTGGTGAGCAGTTCTTC; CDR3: CSARVEGGEQFF
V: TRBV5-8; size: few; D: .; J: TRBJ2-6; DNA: TGTGCCAGCAGCTCTCCTGGGGGATGGGAAGGGGCCAACGTCCTGACTTTC; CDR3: CASSSPGGWEGANVLTF
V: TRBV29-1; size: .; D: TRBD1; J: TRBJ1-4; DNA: TGCAGCGTTGACAGGGGGCGAGGTGAAAAACTGTTTTTT; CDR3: CSVDRGRGEKLFF
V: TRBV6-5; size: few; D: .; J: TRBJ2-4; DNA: TGTGCCAGCAGGCCTACAGTGACCCGAAACATTCAGTACTTC; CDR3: CASRPTVTRNIQYF
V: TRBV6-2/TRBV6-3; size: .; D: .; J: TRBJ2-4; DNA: TGTGCCAGCAGTTATAGTAACATTCAGTACTTC; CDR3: CASSYSNIQYF
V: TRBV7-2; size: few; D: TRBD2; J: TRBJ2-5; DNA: TGTGCCAGCAGCTTGGGAGCGGGGGCAGAAGAGACCCAGTACTTC; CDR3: CASSLGAGAEETQYF
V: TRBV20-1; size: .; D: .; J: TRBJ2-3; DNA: TGCAGTGCTCCCGGCCTGGGGACGGGCACAGATACGCAGTATTTT; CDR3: CSAPGLGTGTDTQYF
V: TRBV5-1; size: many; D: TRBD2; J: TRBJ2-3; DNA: TGTGCCAGCAGCCTAGCGGGGTCAGATACGCAGTATTTT; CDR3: CASSLAGSDTQYF
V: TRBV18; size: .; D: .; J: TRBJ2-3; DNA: TGTGCCAGCTCACCACCCGGTCAGGGGGATACGCAGTATTTT; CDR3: CASSPPGQGDTQYF
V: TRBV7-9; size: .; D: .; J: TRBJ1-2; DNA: TGTGCCAGCAGCTTAGGTCAAGGTCCGAACTATGGCTACACCTTC; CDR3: CASSLGQGPNYGYTF
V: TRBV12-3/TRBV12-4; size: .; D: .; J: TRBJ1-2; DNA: TGTGCCAGCAGTGGGGGGGGCGGATATGGCTACACCTTC; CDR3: CASSGGGGYGYTF
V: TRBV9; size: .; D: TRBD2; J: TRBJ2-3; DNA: TGTGCCAGCAGCGTCGACCTCCGGGGGGGGGCCCCAGATACGCAGTATTTT; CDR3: CASSVDLRGGAPDTQYF
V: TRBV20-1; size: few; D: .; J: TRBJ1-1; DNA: TGCAGTGCTAGCCCGGGTCTGTGGGATAAGAACACTGAAGCTTTCTTT; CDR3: CSASPGLWDKNTEAFF